The 5 T cell receptor beta chains reported below all come from one sample, sequenced in a study of shared clonotypes between healthy human individuals. This table comes from immunoSEQ multiplex PCR, and its TCRdb copy is limited to in-frame clones, with some not included. The sample has more than 850,000 clones, 75% to 80% seen once. The sequencing input was memory CD4+ T cells from PBMCs. The subset was: CD45RA-negative fraction. Receptor source: a man aged 18 to 30 in good health. Some clones in this sample may be carry-over from other donors' samples.

The CDR3 is CAWTPTVLGLSRSHEQYF. DNA of the CDR3: TGTGCCTGGACCCCAACCGTTCTGGGACTTAGTAGGTCCCACGAGCAGTACTTC. The chain recombines TRBV30 with TRBJ2-7, with D possibly being TRBD2 (6 bases). The CDR3 consists of 18 residues. Trimming cost V 4 bases and J 5 bases, with 30 bases left between them. The germline CDR1 and CDR2 sequences are GTSNPN and SVGIG (reference sequence).

Concerning this clone itself: Given a much more abundant clone one base away, this may be a read error. Distinct nucleotide sequences in the sample also encode this CDR3. V gene TRBV27 combines with J gene TRBJ1-4, with 7 bases identical to TRBD1. The germline V gene encodes CDR1 MNHEY and CDR2 SMNVEV (reference sequence). The CDR3 runs 16 residues. CDR3 DNA: TGCGCCAGCAGTGAGACAGGGAGAAAGACTAATGAAAAACTGTTTTTT. This codes for CASSETGRKTNEKLFF.

The genes are TRBV6-4 and TRBJ1-3; D might be TRBD1 (5 bases). The ends were cut back, 0 bases at V and 4 bases at J, with 10 bases in the middle. CDR1 MRHNA and CDR2 SNTAGT come from the germline V gene. The CDR3 loop spans 15 amino acids. CDR3 in amino acids: CASSDSRGGGNTIYF. CDR3 sequence (DNA): TGTGCCAGCAGTGACTCACGTGGGGGAGGAAACACCATATATTTT.

This clone was recorded once. This chain joins TRBV5-4 and TRBJ2-3; maybe TRBD1 (5 bases). The V gene lost 0 bases and the J gene lost 6 bases, with 11 bases spanning the gap. This CDR3 is built from 14 residues. CDR1 is SGHNT, CDR2 YYREEE, per germline (reference sequence). As DNA, the CDR3 is TGTGCCAGCAGCTTGGCCGTTTCAGGGGATACGCAGTATTTT. It codes for CASSLAVSGDTQYF. Looking up the rest from reference TRBV5-4 and TRBJ2-3 gives the full variable domain: ETGVTQSPTHLIKTRGQQVTLRCSSQSGHNTVSWYQQALGQGPQFIFQYYREEENGRGNFPPRFSGLQFPNYSSELNVNALELDDSALYLCASSLAVSGDTQYFGPGTRLTVL.

This sequence joins TRBV28 and TRBJ1-4; D possibly corresponds to TRBD1 (5 bases). The V gene lost 7 bases and the J gene lost 3 bases, with 15 bases spanning the gap. The V gene's germline CDR1 is MDHEN and CDR2 SYDVKM. The CDR3 is 15 amino acids. CDR3 sequence (DNA): TGTGCCAGCACTTCGGGGGGACGGCCTAATGAAAAACTGTTTTTT. Translation: CASTSGGRPNEKLFF. The full variable domain, in which reference TRBV28 and TRBJ1-4 provide the parts outside the CDR3, is DVKVTQSSRYLVKRTGEKVFLECVQDMDHENMFWYRQDPGLGLRLIYFSYDVKMKEKGDIPEGYSVSREKKERFSLILESASTNQTSMYLCASTSGGRPNEKLFFGSGTQLSVL.